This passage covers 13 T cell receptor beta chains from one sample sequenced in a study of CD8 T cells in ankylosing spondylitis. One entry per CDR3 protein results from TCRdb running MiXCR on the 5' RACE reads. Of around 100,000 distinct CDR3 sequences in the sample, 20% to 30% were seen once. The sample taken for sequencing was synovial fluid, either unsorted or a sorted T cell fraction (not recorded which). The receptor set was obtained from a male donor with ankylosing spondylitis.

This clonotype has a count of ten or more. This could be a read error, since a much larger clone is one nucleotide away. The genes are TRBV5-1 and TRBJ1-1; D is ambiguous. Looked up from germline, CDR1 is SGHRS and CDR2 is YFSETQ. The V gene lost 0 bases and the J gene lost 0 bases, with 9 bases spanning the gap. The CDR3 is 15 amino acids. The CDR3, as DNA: TGCGCCAGCAGCTTGGCCTCGGCGGTGAACACTGAAGCTTTCTTT. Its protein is CASSLASAVNTEAFF.

CDR3 protein: CASSSRAVEETQYF. In DNA form, the CDR3 reads TGTGCCAGCAGTTCGAGGGCGGTTGAAGAGACCCAGTACTTC. V usage is TRBV6-2 or TRBV6-3 and J usage is TRBJ2-5, with D tentatively TRBD2 (5 bases). Germline V lookup: CDR1 MNHEY, CDR2 SVGEGT. The ends were cut back, 4 bases at V and 3 bases at J, with 12 bases in the middle. CDR3 length equals 14 residues.

The CDR3 reads CSVEARSTDTQYF. The CDR3 coding sequence is TGCAGCGTTGAGGCGCGGTCCACAGATACGCAGTATTTT. This chain uses TRBV29-1 with TRBJ2-3; D is unclear. The CDR3 length is 13 residues. Trimming left V 3 bases short and J 2 bases short, with 9 bases between. The germline V gene encodes CDR1 SQVTM and CDR2 ANQGSEA.

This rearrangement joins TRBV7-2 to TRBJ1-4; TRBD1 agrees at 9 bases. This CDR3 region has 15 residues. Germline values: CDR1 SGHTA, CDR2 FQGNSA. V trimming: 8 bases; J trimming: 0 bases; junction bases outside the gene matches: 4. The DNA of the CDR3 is TGTGCCAGCTCACAGGGGGCAACAACTAATGAAAAACTGTTTTTT. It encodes CASSQGATTNEKLFF. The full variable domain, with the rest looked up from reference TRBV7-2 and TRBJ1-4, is GAGVSQSPSNKVTEKGKDVELRCDPISGHTALYWYRQSLGQGLEFLIYFQGNSAPDKSGLPSDRFSAERTGGSVSTLTIQRTQQEDSAVYLCASSQGATTNEKLFFGSGTQLSVL.

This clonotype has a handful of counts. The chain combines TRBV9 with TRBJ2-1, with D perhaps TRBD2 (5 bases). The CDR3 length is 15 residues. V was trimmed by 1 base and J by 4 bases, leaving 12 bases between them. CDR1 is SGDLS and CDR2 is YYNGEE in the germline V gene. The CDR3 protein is CASSVRERTYNEQFF. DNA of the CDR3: TGTGCCAGCAGCGTAAGGGAGAGAACATACAATGAGCAGTTCTTC.

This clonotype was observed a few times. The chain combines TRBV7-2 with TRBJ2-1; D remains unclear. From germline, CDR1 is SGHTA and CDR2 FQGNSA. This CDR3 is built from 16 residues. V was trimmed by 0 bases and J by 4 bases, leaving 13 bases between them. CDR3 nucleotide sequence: TGTGCCAGCAGCTTAGCAGGACCCGTCTTTTACAATGAGCAGTTCTTC. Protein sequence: CASSLAGPVFYNEQFF.

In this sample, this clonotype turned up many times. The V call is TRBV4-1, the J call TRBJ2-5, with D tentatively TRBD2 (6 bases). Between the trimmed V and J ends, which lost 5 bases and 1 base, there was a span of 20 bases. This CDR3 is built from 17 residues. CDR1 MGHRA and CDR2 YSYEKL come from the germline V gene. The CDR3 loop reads CASSYSGAGSPQETQYF. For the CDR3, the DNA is TGCGCCAGCAGCTACTCGGGAGCAGGGAGTCCCCAAGAGACCCAGTACTTC.

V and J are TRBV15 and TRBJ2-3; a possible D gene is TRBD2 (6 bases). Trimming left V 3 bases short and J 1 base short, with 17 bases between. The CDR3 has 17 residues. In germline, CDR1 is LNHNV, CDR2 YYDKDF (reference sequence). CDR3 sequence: CATSRDPPGLGTDTQYF. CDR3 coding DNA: TGTGCCACCAGCAGGGACCCGCCGGGACTCGGCACAGATACGCAGTATTTT.

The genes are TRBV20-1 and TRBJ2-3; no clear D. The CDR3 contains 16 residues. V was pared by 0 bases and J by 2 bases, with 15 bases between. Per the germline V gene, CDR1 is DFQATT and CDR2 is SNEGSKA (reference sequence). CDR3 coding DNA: TGCAGTGCTAGAGATCTTTGGCGGCCGAACACAGATACGCAGTATTTT. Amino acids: CSARDLWRPNTDTQYF.

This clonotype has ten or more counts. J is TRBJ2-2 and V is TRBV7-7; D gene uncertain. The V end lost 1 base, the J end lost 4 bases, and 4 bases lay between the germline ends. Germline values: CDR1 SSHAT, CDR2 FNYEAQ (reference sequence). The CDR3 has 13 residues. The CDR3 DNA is TGTGCCAGCAGCTTAGACAGCACCGGGGAGCTGTTTTTT. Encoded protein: CASSLDSTGELFF.

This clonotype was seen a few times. Written as DNA, the CDR3 is TGCGCCAGCAGCCGGGAGGGTACAGATACGCAGTATTTT. As protein: CASSREGTDTQYF. The J gene is TRBJ2-3, the V gene TRBV5-1; the match to TRBD2 covers 8 bases. J was trimmed by 3 bases and V by 4 bases; bases with no gene match: 1. CDR3 size: 13 residues. The germline V gene encodes CDR1 SGHRS and CDR2 YFSETQ.

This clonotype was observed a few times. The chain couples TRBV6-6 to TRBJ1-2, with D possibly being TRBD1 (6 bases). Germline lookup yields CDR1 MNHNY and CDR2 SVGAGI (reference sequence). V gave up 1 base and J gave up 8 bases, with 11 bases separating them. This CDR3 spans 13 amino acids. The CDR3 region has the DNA TGTGCCAGCAGTTACTTGGGGGCTCGCGGCTACACCTTC. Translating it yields CASSYLGARGYTF.

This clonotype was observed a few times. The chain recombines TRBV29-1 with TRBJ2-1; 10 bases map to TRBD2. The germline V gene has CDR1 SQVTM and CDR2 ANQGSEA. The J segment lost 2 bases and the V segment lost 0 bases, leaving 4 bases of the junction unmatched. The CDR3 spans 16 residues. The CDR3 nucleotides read TGCAGCGTTGAAGATCAACTAGCGGGACCCTACAATGAGCAGTTCTTC. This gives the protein CSVEDQLAGPYNEQFF.